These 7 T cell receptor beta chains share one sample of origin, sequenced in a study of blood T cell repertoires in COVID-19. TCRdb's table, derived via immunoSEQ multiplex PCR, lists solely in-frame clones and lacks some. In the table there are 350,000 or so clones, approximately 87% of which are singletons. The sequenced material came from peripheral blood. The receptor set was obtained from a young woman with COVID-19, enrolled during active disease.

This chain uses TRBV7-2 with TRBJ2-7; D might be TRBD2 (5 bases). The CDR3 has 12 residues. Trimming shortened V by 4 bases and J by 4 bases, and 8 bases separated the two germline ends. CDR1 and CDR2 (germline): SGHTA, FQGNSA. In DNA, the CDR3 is TGTGCCAGCAGCTCGCCGGGGTACGAGCAGTACTTC. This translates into CASSSPGYEQYF.

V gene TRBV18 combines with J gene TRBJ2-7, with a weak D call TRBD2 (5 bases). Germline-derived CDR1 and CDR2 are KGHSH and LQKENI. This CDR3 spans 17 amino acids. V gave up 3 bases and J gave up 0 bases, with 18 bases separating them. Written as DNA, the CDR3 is TGTGCCAGCTCACCCCGGACTCCGTCATTCATCTCCTACGAGCAGTACTTC. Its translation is CASSPRTPSFISYEQYF. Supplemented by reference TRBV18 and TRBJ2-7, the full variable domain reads NAGVMQNPRHLVRRRGQEARLRCSPMKGHSHVYWYRQLPEEGLKFMVYLQKENIIDESGMPKERFSAEFPKEGPSILRIQQVVRGDSAAYFCASSPRTPSFISYEQYFGPGTRLTVT.

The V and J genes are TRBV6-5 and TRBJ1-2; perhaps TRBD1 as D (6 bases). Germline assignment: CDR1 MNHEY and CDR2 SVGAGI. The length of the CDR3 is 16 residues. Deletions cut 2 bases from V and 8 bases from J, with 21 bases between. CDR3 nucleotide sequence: TGTGCCAGCAGTTACACGGGGGGGAGGGGGACGAGAGGCTACACCTTC. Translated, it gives CASSYTGGRGTRGYTF.

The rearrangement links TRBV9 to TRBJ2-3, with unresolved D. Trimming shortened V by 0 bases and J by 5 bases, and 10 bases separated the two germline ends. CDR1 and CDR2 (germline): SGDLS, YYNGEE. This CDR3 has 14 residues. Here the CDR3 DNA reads TGTGCCAGCAGCGTAGACCTGGCGGAAGATACGCAGTATTTT. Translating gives CASSVDLAEDTQYF.

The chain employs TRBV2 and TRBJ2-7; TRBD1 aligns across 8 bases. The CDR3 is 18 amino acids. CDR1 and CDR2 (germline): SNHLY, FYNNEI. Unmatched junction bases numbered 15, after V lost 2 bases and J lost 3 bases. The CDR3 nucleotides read TGTGCCAGCAGTGAACCCATCAAACCGGGACAGGAGTGCTACGAGCAGTACTTC. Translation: CASSEPIKPGQECYEQYF.

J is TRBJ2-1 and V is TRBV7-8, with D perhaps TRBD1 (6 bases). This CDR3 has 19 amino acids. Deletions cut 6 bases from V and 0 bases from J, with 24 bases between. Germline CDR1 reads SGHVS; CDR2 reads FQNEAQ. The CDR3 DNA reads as TGTGCCAGCAGTAAACCCGAGGGGGTCCTTCCCAGCTCCTACAATGAGCAGTTCTTC. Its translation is CASSKPEGVLPSSYNEQFF.

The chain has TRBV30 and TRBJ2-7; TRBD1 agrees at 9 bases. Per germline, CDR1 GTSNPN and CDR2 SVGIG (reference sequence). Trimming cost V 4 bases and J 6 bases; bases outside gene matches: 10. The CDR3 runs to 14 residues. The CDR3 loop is CAWTADRGFGEQYF. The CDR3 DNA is TGTGCCTGGACCGCCGACAGGGGGTTCGGCGAGCAGTACTTC. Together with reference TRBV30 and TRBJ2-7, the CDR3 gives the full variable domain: SQTIHQWPATLVQPVGSPLSLECTVEGTSNPNLYWYRQAAGRGLQLLFYSVGIGQISSEVPQNLSASRPQDRQFILSSKKLLLSDSGFYLCAWTADRGFGEQYFGPGTRLTVT.